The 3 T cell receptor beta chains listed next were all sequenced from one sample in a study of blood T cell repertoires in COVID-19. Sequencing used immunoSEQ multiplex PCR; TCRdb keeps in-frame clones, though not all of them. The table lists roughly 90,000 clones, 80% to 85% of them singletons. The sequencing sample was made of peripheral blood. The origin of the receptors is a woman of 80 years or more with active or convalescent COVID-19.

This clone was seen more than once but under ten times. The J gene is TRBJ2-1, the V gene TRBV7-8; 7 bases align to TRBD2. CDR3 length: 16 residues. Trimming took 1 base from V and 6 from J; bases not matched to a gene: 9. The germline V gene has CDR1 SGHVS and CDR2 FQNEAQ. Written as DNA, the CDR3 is TGTGCCAGCAGCTTAGGTAGTGCGGGGGTCGGCAATGAGCAGTTCTTC. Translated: CASSLGSAGVGNEQFF.

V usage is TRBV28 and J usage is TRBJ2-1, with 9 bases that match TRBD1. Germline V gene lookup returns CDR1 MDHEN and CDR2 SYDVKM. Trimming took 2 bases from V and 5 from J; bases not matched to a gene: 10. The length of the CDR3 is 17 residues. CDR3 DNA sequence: TGTGCCAGCAGTTTAACCGGGACAGGGAAATGGCACAATGAGCAGTTCTTC. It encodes CASSLTGTGKWHNEQFF.

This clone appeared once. The CDR3 DNA reads TGTGCCAGCAGCGCGGCAACTAGCGGGGGGCTCACAGATACGCAGTATTTT. This sequence encodes CASSAATSGGLTDTQYF. This chain links TRBV9 with TRBJ2-3, with 12 nucleotides matching TRBD2. The CDR3 consists of 17 residues. CDR1 SGDLS and CDR2 YYNGEE come from the germline V gene. V shed 3 bases, J shed 2 bases, and the junction held 7 bases outside the gene matches.